The 19 T cell receptor beta chains reported below all come from one sample, sequenced in a study of blood T cell repertoires in COVID-19. Assay: immunoSEQ multiplex PCR; the TCRdb copy retains only in-frame clones and omits some. This sample has 300,000 to 400,000 clones, with over 75% found just once. Sequenced input: PBMCs or T cells enriched from blood (not recorded which). Source of these receptors: a woman aged 25 to 39 with acute COVID-19.

This chain uses TRBV3-1 (or the pseudogene TRBV3-2) with TRBJ2-3; 12 bases fit TRBD2. CDR3 size: 17 residues. In germline, CDR1 is LGHDT, CDR2 YNNKEL (reference sequence). The J segment lost 5 bases and the V segment lost 2 bases, leaving 8 bases of the junction unmatched. The chain's CDR3 is CASSQRASGGARDTQYF. DNA of the CDR3: TGTGCCAGCAGCCAAAGGGCTAGCGGGGGGGCGCGAGATACGCAGTATTTT.

The CDR3 sequence: CASSYSRPPGAYEQYF. CDR3 coding DNA: TGTGCCAGCAGTTACTCCAGGCCTCCGGGGGCCTACGAGCAGTACTTC. The chain has TRBV6-2 or TRBV6-3 and TRBJ2-7, with D maybe TRBD2 (6 bases). The CDR3 extends over 16 amino acids. Trimming removed 0 bases at V and 2 bases at J, with 14 bases between. Germline CDR1 is MNHEY and CDR2 is SVGEGT.

This clone was recorded only once. The rearrangement links TRBV29-1 to TRBJ2-1; TRBD1 agrees at 10 bases. CDR3 length: 14 residues. From germline, CDR1 is SQVTM and CDR2 ANQGSEA. V was pared by 2 bases and J by 7 bases, with 5 bases of the junction left unmatched. CDR3 in amino acids: CSVERGTGANEQFF. DNA of the CDR3: TGCAGCGTTGAAAGGGGGACAGGGGCTAATGAGCAGTTCTTC.

The V and J genes are TRBV6-5 and TRBJ2-7; D unresolved. CDR1 is MNHEY and CDR2 is SVGAGI in the germline V gene. Trimming pared 0 bases from V and 3 bases from J, leaving 12 bases between. The CDR3 length is 15 residues. The CDR3 loop is CASSYSPLSGYEQYF. The CDR3 DNA sequence: TGTGCCAGCAGTTACTCGCCCCTGTCAGGCTACGAGCAGTACTTC.

This chain uses TRBV12-3 or TRBV12-4 with TRBJ2-3; 7 bases are a match to TRBD2. The CDR3 is 13 residues long. Trimming at V came to 10 bases and at J to 4 bases, leaving 8 bases not matched to a gene. This CDR3 is CANGRLAADTQYF. Here the CDR3 DNA reads TGTGCCAACGGAAGACTAGCAGCAGATACGCAGTATTTT.

The V call is TRBV28, the J call TRBJ1-2; weak D call: TRBD1 (5 bases). CDR1 MDHEN and CDR2 SYDVKM come from the germline V gene. The CDR3 is 12 amino acids. The ends were cut back, 5 bases at V and 5 bases at J, with 9 bases in the middle. Here the CDR3 reads CASSMQGYGYTF. The CDR3 region has the DNA TGTGCCAGCAGTATGCAGGGTTATGGCTACACCTTC.

The J gene is TRBJ1-2, the V gene TRBV7-9, with 7 nucleotides matching TRBD1. The germline gives CDR1 SEHNR, CDR2 FQNEAQ (reference sequence). Losses at the gene ends were 5 bases for V and 6 bases for J; bases not matched to a gene: 3. The CDR3 has 12 residues. CDR3 region: CASSTTGHGYTF. CDR3 DNA sequence: TGTGCCAGCAGCACGACAGGGCATGGCTACACCTTC.

The chain carries TRBV5-1 and TRBJ1-4, with D possibly TRBD1 on 6 matching bases. Trimming removed 3 bases from V and 0 bases from J, with 12 bases in between. CDR3 size: 16 residues. Germline V gives CDR1 SGHRS, CDR2 YFSETQ. CDR3 loop: CASSSMTGATNEKLFF. The CDR3 DNA is TGCGCCAGCAGCTCCATGACAGGAGCAACTAATGAAAAACTGTTTTTT.

The genes are TRBV24-1 and TRBJ2-1, with D maybe TRBD2 (6 bases). Trimming took off 3 bases at V and 8 bases at J, with 13 bases between the two ends. This CDR3 is 14 amino acids long. Germline-derived CDR1 and CDR2 are KGHDR and SFDVKD. CDR3 region: CATSDGLPRDEQFF. CDR3 nucleotide sequence: TGTGCCACCAGTGATGGACTACCTCGCGATGAGCAGTTCTTC.

Of note for this clone: Distinct nucleotide sequences in the sample also encode this CDR3. The rearrangement uses TRBV2 and TRBJ1-1; perhaps TRBD1 as D (5 bases). CDR1 and CDR2 from the germline V gene are SNHLY and FYNNEI. This CDR3 contains 13 residues. V lost 6 bases to trimming and J lost 1 base, with 9 bases between them. The CDR3 DNA sequence: TGTGCCAGCAGAAGGCAGGGGAACACTGAAGCTTTCTTT. Translated, it gives CASRRQGNTEAFF.

The chain links TRBV2 to TRBJ2-5, with 7 bases aligning to TRBD1. This CDR3 is built from 16 residues. Germline CDR1 is SNHLY and CDR2 is FYNNEI. V lost 5 bases to trimming and J lost 4 bases; unmatched junction nucleotides: 13. The CDR3 DNA reads as TGTGCCAGCAGTCGAAACAGGGGTGGAGGTCGAGAGACCCAGTACTTC. Translation gives CASSRNRGGGRETQYF.

The rearrangement joins TRBV5-6 to TRBJ2-7; 12 nucleotides align to TRBD2. Germline V gene sequence: CDR1 SGHDT, CDR2 YYEEEE. The junction had 9 bases not matched to a gene; V was cut back by 4 bases and J by 7 bases. The CDR3 loop spans 15 amino acids. CDR3 region: CASSPPSGGGSEQYF. The CDR3, as DNA: TGTGCCAGCAGCCCCCCTAGCGGGGGGGGGTCGGAGCAGTACTTC.

CDR3 sequence: CSASGAREAFF. In DNA form, the CDR3 reads TGCAGTGCTTCAGGGGCCCGTGAAGCTTTCTTT. The chain is built from TRBV20-1 and TRBJ1-1, with D perhaps TRBD1 (6 bases). Trimming cost V 5 bases and J 7 bases, with 11 bases left between them. The CDR3 has 11 amino acids. Germline lookup yields CDR1 DFQATT and CDR2 SNEGSKA (reference sequence).

The V gene is TRBV19, the J gene TRBJ1-2; D ambiguous. Germline CDR1 is LNHDA and CDR2 is SQIVND (reference sequence). The CDR3 contains 15 residues. V shed 3 bases and J shed 7 bases, with 18 bases lying between them. CDR3 sequence reads: CASSIPPPGYRGYTF. CDR3 nucleotide sequence: TGTGCCAGTAGTATTCCCCCCCCGGGTTACCGTGGCTACACCTTC.

V gene TRBV2 combines with J gene TRBJ1-4; D is perhaps TRBD1 (6 bases). V was pared by 4 bases and J by 8 bases, with 17 bases between. CDR3 length: 15 residues. CDR1 is SNHLY, CDR2 FYNNEI, per germline. The CDR3 reads CASSGQGLGGEKLFF. CDR3 coding DNA: TGTGCCAGCAGTGGCCAGGGGCTGGGAGGGGAAAAACTGTTTTTT.

The chain couples TRBV6-2 or TRBV6-3 to TRBJ1-6; D is ambiguous. Germline V gene data show CDR1 as MNHEY and CDR2 as SVGEGT. The CDR3 has 15 amino acids. The V end was cut by 2 bases, the J end by 3 bases, with 8 bases between. CDR3 sequence reads: CASSYSGLYNSPLHF. The DNA of the CDR3 is TGTGCCAGCAGTTACAGTGGCCTCTATAATTCACCCCTCCACTTT.

The chain carries TRBV7-3 and TRBJ1-2; 7 bases are shared with TRBD1. CDR3 length equals 13 residues. The germline CDR1 and CDR2 sequences are SGHTA and FQGTGA. With 2 bases clipped from V and 10 bases from J, the junction kept 7 bases outside the gene matches. The CDR3 DNA is TGTGCCAGCAGCTTAGGGGACAGCGTCAACTACACCTTC. It is translated as CASSLGDSVNYTF.

This chain connects TRBV14 to TRBJ2-7; no definite D call. The CDR3 has 14 residues. Per germline, CDR1 SGHDN and CDR2 FVKESK. Deletions cut 3 bases from V and 6 bases from J, with 15 bases between. The CDR3 is CASSQAVGTSEQYF. DNA for the CDR3: TGTGCCAGCAGCCAGGCGGTGGGTACGTCCGAGCAGTACTTC.

This chain connects TRBV14 to TRBJ2-7; D is undetermined. The CDR3 totals 13 residues. Between the trimmed V and J ends, which lost 4 bases and 0 bases, there was a span of 7 bases. Germline-derived CDR1 and CDR2 are SGHDN and FVKESK. CDR3 amino acids: CASSLASSYEQYF. The CDR3 DNA follows: TGTGCCAGCAGCCTTGCGAGCTCCTACGAGCAGTACTTC. Complete variable domain (other parts from reference TRBV14 and TRBJ2-7): EAGVTQFPSHSVIEKGQTVTLRCDPISGHDNLYWYRRVMGKEIKFLLHFVKESKQDESGMPNNRFLAERTGGTYSTLKVQPAELEDSGVYFCASSLASSYEQYFGPGTRLTVT.